The 15 T cell receptor beta chains below were found in one sample sequenced in a study of spatial heterogeneity in lung cancer. Study-wide results and caveats: The study found that expanded intratumoral alpha and beta TCR counts tracked tumor mutation counts.

These receptors' antigens are unknown. Time point indicated: sample taken at primary tumor resection. TCRdb itself ran the 5' RACE reads through MiXCR, one entry per CDR3 protein. The table records roughly 9,800 distinct CDR3 sequences, roughly half of them present only once. This sample comprised lung tumor tissue, obtained at surgery. The source is a female donor with early-stage non-small cell lung cancer.

With respect to this clonotype: One end of the junction fails to match germline, which may point to a read error. The gene calls are TRBV19 and TRBJ2-1; 8 bases are shared with TRBD1. CDR1 LNHDA and CDR2 SQIVND come from the germline V gene (reference sequence). The CDR3 has 15 residues. CDR3 protein: CASTVRGQGGHEQFF. The CDR3 nucleotides read TGTGCCAGTACCGTAAGAGGACAGGGTGGCCATGAGCAGTTTTTC.

This clonotype was counted a few times. This chain joins TRBV30 and TRBJ1-3, with D possibly TRBD1 on 6 matching bases. Germline CDR1 is GTSNPN and CDR2 is SVGIG (reference sequence). The CDR3 sequence is 13 residues long. With 4 bases removed from V and 0 bases from J, the gap between germline ends came to 7 bases. The CDR3, as DNA: TGTGCCTGGAAGGACAGCTCTGGAAACACCATATATTTT. Translated, it gives CAWKDSSGNTIYF.

CDR3 region: CASSPGELEGNTIYF. CDR3 nucleotide sequence: TGCGCCAGTTCTCCGGGGGAGTTAGAAGGAAACACCATATATTTT. The chain has TRBV4-3 and TRBJ1-3; D might be TRBD1 (5 bases). There are 15 residues in the CDR3. Trimming took 9 bases from V and 4 from J, leaving 19 bases between them. Germline CDR1 reads LGHNA; CDR2 reads YSLEER.

This chain links TRBV13 with TRBJ2-7; D may correspond to TRBD1 or TRBD2 (5 bases each). The CDR3 length is 13 residues. CDR1 PRHDT and CDR2 FYEKMQ come from the germline V gene (reference sequence). V was trimmed by 3 bases and J by 2 bases, leaving 8 bases between them. The CDR3 spells CASSLKGPYEQYF. CDR3 DNA: TGTGCCAGCAGCTTGAAGGGACCCTACGAGCAGTACTTC.

This chain joins TRBV5-4 and TRBJ2-5, with D possibly TRBD1 on 6 matching bases. V was cut by 0 bases and J by 0 bases, with 9 bases left in between. In germline, CDR1 is SGHNT, CDR2 YYREEE (reference sequence). The CDR3 spans 15 residues. The CDR3 coding sequence is TGTGCCAGCAGCTTGGCAGGGGTGGACCAAGAGACCCAGTACTTC. Translating gives CASSLAGVDQETQYF.

A remark on this clonotype: One end of the junction does not line up with germline, which may come from a read error. The V and J genes are TRBV3-1 and TRBJ2-1; D may match TRBD1 or TRBD2 (5 bases each). The CDR3 has 14 amino acids. Germline lookup yields CDR1 LGHDT and CDR2 YNNKEL (reference sequence). CDR3 residues: CASSQGRGAVEQSF. The CDR3 DNA reads TGTGCCAGCAGCCAAGGTAGAGGGGCGGTCGAGCAGTCCTTC.

J is TRBJ2-2 and V is TRBV7-3; no clear D gene. This CDR3 region has 13 residues. Trimming left V 2 bases short and J 6 bases short, with 7 bases between. Germline CDR1 and CDR2: SGHTA and FQGTGA. The CDR3 reads CASSLLVAGELFF. The CDR3 DNA reads TGTGCCAGCAGCTTACTAGTCGCCGGGGAGCTGTTTTTT.

This clonotype has more than one count but fewer than ten. The gene calls are TRBV11-2 and TRBJ2-1; TRBD1 matches at 7 bases. V shed 5 bases and J 7 bases; nucleotides not matched to a gene: 2. Germline V gene data show CDR1 as SGHAT and CDR2 as FQNNGV. This CDR3 is built from 12 residues. CDR3 bases: TGTGCCAGCAGCACACAGGGGAATGAGCAGTTCTTC. It yields the protein CASSTQGNEQFF.

A few counts support this clonotype. The chain uses TRBV11-1 and TRBJ2-7, with TRBD2 identical over 9 bases. The CDR3 contains 13 residues. V was pared by 5 bases and J by 7 bases, with 6 bases of the junction left unmatched. Germline lookup yields CDR1 SGHAT and CDR2 FQDESV (reference sequence). Here the CDR3 reads CASSPGLAREQYF. CDR3 sequence (DNA): TGTGCCAGCAGCCCTGGACTAGCGAGGGAGCAGTACTTC.

The chain combines TRBV6-2 or TRBV6-3 with TRBJ1-1; no clear D. Per the germline V gene, CDR1 is MNHEY and CDR2 is SVGEGT. The length of the CDR3 is 17 residues. Trimming left V 1 base short and J 3 bases short, with 18 bases between. The DNA for the CDR3 is TGTGCCAGCAGTTACTATCCCGATAGCCGAGGAGACACTGAAGCTTTCTTT. This translates into CASSYYPDSRGDTEAFF.

The genes are TRBV7-2 and TRBJ2-1; TRBD2 matches 12 bases. Trimming took 4 bases from V and 7 from J; bases not matched to a gene: 5. Germline V gene data show CDR1 as SGHTA and CDR2 as FQGNSA. The CDR3 runs 15 residues. The CDR3 spells CASSSGLAGLNEQFF. In DNA, the CDR3 is TGTGCCAGCAGCTCGGGACTAGCGGGCCTTAATGAGCAGTTCTTC.

CDR3 in amino acids: CASSQDWPVGGRVKNTEAFF. The CDR3 DNA reads as TGCGCCAGCAGCCAAGATTGGCCCGTCGGGGGAAGGGTCAAGAACACTGAAGCTTTCTTT. V usage is TRBV4-3 and J usage is TRBJ1-1; maybe TRBD1 (5 bases). CDR1 LGHNA and CDR2 YSLEER come from the germline V gene. The CDR3 is 20 residues long. V shed 0 bases and J shed 1 base, with 24 bases lying between them.

This clonotype was counted only a few times. The CDR3, as DNA: TGTGCCAGCAGCTTAGGCTGGAACACTGAAGCTTTCTTT. It specifies CASSLGWNTEAFF. The rearrangement links TRBV7-2 to TRBJ1-1; no reliable D call. Germline V gives CDR1 SGHTA, CDR2 FQGNSA. CDR3 length equals 13 residues. V was shortened by 1 base and J by 1 base, with 4 bases between the two germline ends.

This chain links TRBV3-1 with TRBJ1-4, with a tentative D call TRBD1 (6 bases). The CDR3 spans 14 residues. V shed 3 bases and J shed 3 bases, with 8 bases lying between them. Per germline, CDR1 LGHDT and CDR2 YNNKEL (reference sequence). The CDR3 DNA reads TGTGCCAGCAGCCAGGGGGCGGCTAATGAAAAACTGTTTTTT. It is translated as CASSQGAANEKLFF.

This sequence joins TRBV11-2 and TRBJ2-7; 8 bases are a match to TRBD2. Germline V lookup: CDR1 SGHAT, CDR2 FQNNGV. V lost 5 bases, J lost 0 bases, and 3 bases stayed unmatched. The CDR3 has 14 amino acids. CDR3 region: CASSLSGNSYEQYF. Here the CDR3 DNA reads TGTGCCAGCAGCCTTAGCGGGAACTCCTACGAGCAGTACTTC.